This entry describes one T cell receptor beta chain. Its antigen is not identified. TCRdb keeps only in-frame clones here, not all; method: immunoSEQ multiplex PCR. The table has around 120,000 clones, roughly 90% seen once. These data are taken from a study of T cell responses to AZD1222 COVID-19 vaccine. Whole-study findings and limits: Just a handful of AZD1222 recipients were seropositive at baseline. There were vaccine-associated CD4 TCRs across spike, dominant at 160-218 and 743-854. A reported finding is that nearly half of spike-specific TCRs target unmutated variant regions.

CDR3 length: 16 residues. Between the trimmed V and J ends, which lost 1 base and 0 bases, there was a span of 11 bases. In germline, CDR1 is SGHTA, CDR2 FQGTGA. This sequence originates from an adult in good health. This specimen consisted of peripheral blood, obtained on day 0 of AZD1222 vaccination. The chain couples TRBV7-3 to TRBJ2-3; D might be TRBD1 (6 bases). CDR3 DNA sequence: TGTGCCAGCAGCTTAAACGGACAGATTAGCACAGATACGCAGTATTTT. Its translation is CASSLNGQISTDTQYF.